The 12 T cell receptor beta chains below were found in one sample sequenced in a study of regulatory T cells in long-lasting Graves disease. Both iRepertoire HTBI primers and Arm-PCR of CDR3 regions were used to build the TCR beta libraries. Each CDR3 protein is one row after TCRdb ran MiXCR on the multiplex PCR reads. The table includes 240,000 or so distinct CDR3 sequences, 20% to 25% detected once. Time point meaning: newly diagnosed GD, antithyroid drugs for less than 3 months. Construction of the TCR library relied on RNA isolated from PBMCs. The sample was peripheral blood mononuclear cells (PBMCs), taken at new diagnosis, from a patient treated with antithyroid drugs. These receptors all come from a female donor with Graves disease.

Regarding this clonotype: A read error likely explains this, since a far larger clone differs by one base. V and J are TRBV11-1 and TRBJ2-7, with D tentatively TRBD2 (5 bases). The CDR3 is 16 residues long. CDR1 and CDR2 (germline): SGHAT, FQDESV (reference sequence). Trimming stripped 5 bases from V and 0 bases from J, with 17 bases between. The CDR3 protein is CASSAIGGSSSYEQYF. CDR3 DNA: TGTGCCAGCAGCGCTATAGGAGGTTCCAGCTCCTACGAGCAGTACTTC.

The chain is built from TRBV4-3 and TRBJ1-6; D is unresolved. Germline loops: CDR1 LGHNA, CDR2 YSLEER. Trimming took off 0 bases at V and 7 bases at J, with 13 bases between the two ends. The CDR3 has 16 residues. As DNA, the CDR3 is TGCGCCAGCAGCCAAGAGGCGGCAGGTCAAAATTCACCCCTCCACTTT. Residues: CASSQEAAGQNSPLHF.

This clonotype was counted ten times or more. This chain links TRBV11-2 with TRBJ2-3; D possibly corresponds to TRBD2 (6 bases). The CDR3 is 14 residues long. Trimming cost V 3 bases and J 2 bases, with 9 bases left between them. Germline CDR1 is SGHAT and CDR2 is FQNNGV. The CDR3 coding sequence is TGTGCCAGCAGCTTCGGGGGTCCCACAGATACGCAGTATTTT. This gives the protein CASSFGGPTDTQYF.

At least ten counts were recorded for this clonotype. The V and J genes are TRBV7-2 and TRBJ1-5, with D maybe TRBD1 (6 bases). The CDR3 sequence is 15 residues long. The germline gives CDR1 SGHTA, CDR2 FQGNSA. V was trimmed by 4 bases and J by 4 bases, leaving 14 bases between them. CDR3 coding DNA: TGTGCCAGCAGCTCCCCGCCGGGGGCGAATCAGCCCCAGCATTTT. This gives the protein CASSSPPGANQPQHF.

This chain links TRBV7-2 with TRBJ2-3, with 7 positions matching TRBD2. TRBJ2-1 explains the end of the DNA better; the J call may be wrong. Germline-derived CDR1 and CDR2 are SGHTA and FQGNSA. This CDR3 is built from 13 residues. The chain's CDR3 is CASSSSGGNEQFF. CDR3 bases: TGTGCCAGCAGCTCCTCGGGGGGAAATGAGCAGTTCTTC.

This clonotype was seen once. The chain combines TRBV28 with TRBJ2-7; TRBD1 matches at 8 bases. The CDR3 loop spans 13 amino acids. Trimming took 6 bases from V and 7 from J; bases not matched to a gene: 8. Germline CDR1 and CDR2: MDHEN and SYDVKM. As DNA, the CDR3 is TGTGCCAGCAGCTCAGGGGGCTGGAGGGAGCAGTACTTC. Translating it yields CASSSGGWREQYF. The full variable domain, rest sourced from reference TRBV28 and TRBJ2-7, is DVKVTQSSRYLVKRTGEKVFLECVQDMDHENMFWYRQDPGLGLRLIYFSYDVKMKEKGDIPEGYSVSREKKERFSLILESASTNQTSMYLCASSSGGWREQYFGPGTRLTVT.

This clonotype was found many times. The gene calls are TRBV20-1 and TRBJ2-1, with 7 bases fitting TRBD2. V lost 5 bases, J lost 0 bases, and 7 bases stayed unmatched. Germline CDR1 is DFQATT and CDR2 is SNEGSKA (reference sequence). The CDR3 is 15 residues long. CDR3 in amino acids: CSAGSGALSYNEQFF. The CDR3 DNA reads as TGCAGTGCTGGGAGCGGGGCTCTCTCCTACAATGAGCAGTTCTTC.

This clonotype was found a few times. The chain joins TRBV6-1 to TRBJ1-2; 9 nucleotides align to TRBD1. The CDR3 is 13 amino acids. The ends lost 10 bases at V and 1 base at J; junction bases unmatched: 4. Germline CDR1 is MNHNS and CDR2 is SASEGT. The CDR3 loop reads CATRTGDNYGYTF. As DNA, the CDR3 is TGTGCCACCAGGACAGGGGATAACTATGGCTACACCTTC.

Many counts were recorded for this clonotype. The gene calls are TRBV5-1 and TRBJ2-1; TRBD2 agrees at 9 bases. The germline V gene encodes CDR1 SGHRS and CDR2 YFSETQ. This CDR3 spans 16 amino acids. With 6 bases clipped from V and 0 bases from J, the junction kept 7 bases outside the gene matches. In nucleotides, the CDR3 is TGCGCCAGCACGCTAGCGGGGATAACCTCCTACAATGAGCAGTTCTTC. Encoded protein: CASTLAGITSYNEQFF.

As for this clonotype: With only one base between it and a far larger clone, this is likely a read error. This rearrangement joins TRBV7-8 to TRBJ2-1, with D possibly TRBD1 on 5 matching bases. The CDR3 length is 14 residues. Germline V gene sequence: CDR1 SGHVS, CDR2 FQNEAQ. V dropped 5 bases and J dropped 10 bases, with 18 bases sitting between them. The CDR3 is CASSRSTDSYEQFF. The CDR3 coding sequence is TGTGCCAGCAGCCGATCGACAGACAGCTACGAGCAGTTCTTC.

This clonotype occurred many times. The chain has TRBV27 and TRBJ2-3, with a weak D call TRBD2 (5 bases). The CDR3 spans 15 residues. CDR1 and CDR2 from the germline V gene are MNHEY and SMNVEV (reference sequence). V was clipped by 0 bases and J by 1 base, with 8 bases between them. In DNA, the CDR3 is TGTGCCAGCAGTTTATCGGGGAGAGGCACAGATACGCAGTATTTT. Its protein product is CASSLSGRGTDTQYF.

This clonotype showed up just a few times. The CDR3 DNA follows: TGCAGCGCCCAGAGGGGGGGGACTGAAGCTTTCTTT. Protein sequence: CSAQRGGTEAFF. The gene calls are TRBV29-1 and TRBJ1-1; tentatively, D is TRBD1 (6 bases). Germline CDR1 SQVTM, CDR2 ANQGSEA. The CDR3 totals 12 residues. Trimming cost V 7 bases and J 5 bases, with 14 bases left between them.